Listed below are T cell receptor beta chains from one sample, sequenced in a study of vaccination and CD4 T cells after COVID-19. Their antigen targets remain unknown. From the PCR reads, TCRdb called clonotypes with MiXCR, one entry per CDR3 protein. The sample carries tens of thousands of distinct CDR3 sequences, around 63% recorded once. Sequencing was done on a sample of CD4+ T cells from blood, cultured in vitro. Receptor source: a human donor who had recovered from COVID-19. The CDR3 runs from the conserved cysteine through the conserved F or W. A D gene is named only where the DNA matches it firmly. Clone size is given for some rows only: seen once, a few or many times, or a class if the clone is expanded.

TRBV5-1	.	.	TRBJ1-2	TGCGCCAGCAGCTTGGCCACCAGTAACTATGGCTACACCTTC	CASSLATSNYGYTF
TRBV7-8	.	few	TRBJ1-2	TGTGCCAGCAGCCGTAACAGGGATGGCTACACCTTC	CASSRNRDGYTF
TRBV15	.	.	TRBJ2-3	TGTGCCACCAGCACCCACGGTGATACGCAGTATTTT	CATSTHGDTQYF
TRBV7-9	.	few	TRBJ1-5	TGTGCCAGCAGCTTAGTTGGGGCGCATCAGCCCCAGCATTTT	CASSLVGAHQPQHF
TRBV18	.	.	TRBJ1-1	TGTGCCAGCTCACCTACGATGGGGAACACTGAAGCTTTCTTT	CASSPTMGNTEAFF
TRBV20-1	.	few	TRBJ2-3	TGCAGTGCTATTCTTACTGCCACAGATACGCAGTATTTT	CSAILTATDTQYF
TRBV10-3	.	few	TRBJ1-1	TGTGCCATCAGTGAGCCGACGGGGAACACTGAAGCTTTCTTT	CAISEPTGNTEAFF
TRBV11-2	TRBD2	.	TRBJ2-7	TGTGCCAGCAGCTCCCTTCGAATAGCGGGGAGCTCCTACGAGCAGTACTTC	CASSSLRIAGSSYEQYF
TRBV7-3	.	.	TRBJ2-7	TGTGCCGCAACAAAAAGGGACCTTAAGTACGAGCAGTACTTC	CAATKRDLKYEQYF
TRBV27	TRBD1	.	TRBJ1-6	TGTGCCAGCAGTTTAGGGGCCAGGGGGCGGTATTCACCCCTCCACTTT	CASSLGARGRYSPLHF
TRBV7-8	TRBD1	.	TRBJ2-1	TGTGCCAGCAGCTTGCGCCCCGGGACAGCCGATGAGCAGTTCTTC	CASSLRPGTADEQFF
TRBV6-5	.	.	TRBJ1-1	TGTGCCAGCAGTTACCAGGACACGGGCACTGAAGCTTTCTTT	CASSYQDTGTEAFF
TRBV6-2/TRBV6-3	.	.	TRBJ2-5	TGTGCCAGCAGCCGGCTTAGAGAGACCCAGTACTTC	CASSRLRETQYF
TRBV10-3	.	few	TRBJ1-3	TGTGCCATCAGTGATCTCGGAAACACCATATATTTT	CAISDLGNTIYF
TRBV24-1	.	.	TRBJ1-2	TGTGCCACCAGTGATGGGGGGAAGGGATATGGCTACACCTTC	CATSDGGKGYGYTF
TRBV24-1	TRBD1	.	TRBJ2-3	TGTGCCACCAGCCCGGCCCAGGGGGAGAGGTGGACAGATACGCAGTATTTT	CATSPAQGERWTDTQYF
TRBV7-2	.	.	TRBJ2-5	TGTGCCAGCTGGGGAAAAGGGAGAGAGACCCAGTACTTC	CASWGKGRETQYF
TRBV7-2	.	.	TRBJ1-2	TGTGCCAGCAGCCCATACTCGGACAGTAGCGGCGGCGGCTACACCTTC	CASSPYSDSSGGGYTF
TRBV19	TRBD1	.	TRBJ1-5	TGTGCCTCAACAGGGGGCAGTTGGAATCAGCCCCAGCATTTT	CASTGGSWNQPQHF
TRBV2	.	.	TRBJ2-2	TGTGCCACAGGGGCATCGAACACCGGGGAGCTGTTTTTT	CATGASNTGELFF
TRBV2	.	.	TRBJ2-1	TGTGCCAGCAGTGAATGGGATGAGCAGTTCTTC	CASSEWDEQFF
TRBV7-6	.	.	TRBJ1-5	TGTGCCAGCAGCCCGCGGGCGGGGGGCAATCAGCCCCAGCATTTT	CASSPRAGGNQPQHF
TRBV27	TRBD2	.	TRBJ2-1	TGTGCCAGCAGTGACCCTGGGTCTTGGGCGGGAGGATTATCCTACAATGAGCAGTTCTTC	CASSDPGSWAGGLSYNEQFF
TRBV7-9	.	.	TRBJ2-2	TGTGCCAGCAGCTTTTCAGGGCAGTCAAACGGGGAGCTGTTTTTT	CASSFSGQSNGELFF
TRBV7-6	TRBD2	.	TRBJ2-7	TGTGCCAGCAGCACCGGACTAGCGGGAGCGAGCGAGCAGTACTTC	CASSTGLAGASEQYF
TRBV7-2	.	.	TRBJ1-1	TGTGCCAGCAGCTTAGTAGGGGGTGGGGGAGCTTTCTTT	CASSLVGGGGAFF
TRBV7-8	TRBD1	.	TRBJ2-7	TGTGCCAGCAGCTCCGGGACAGTGCGCGAGCAGTACTTC	CASSSGTVREQYF
TRBV27	TRBD1	.	TRBJ1-1	TGTGCCAGCAGGCAGGGGGAGGGGTGGACTGAAGCTTTCTTT	CASRQGEGWTEAFF
TRBV6-2/TRBV6-3	.	.	TRBJ1-1	TGTGCCAGCAGTTACTCGAGGGGGGGTAGGGGCACTGAAGCTTTCTTT	CASSYSRGGRGTEAFF
TRBV20-1	TRBD2	.	TRBJ2-7	TGCAGTGCTCACGCAGCGGGGGGGCGGGTCGAGCAGTACTTC	CSAHAAGGRVEQYF
TRBV20-1	.	.	TRBJ2-1	TGCAGTGTCACGGTGCCTCGGGGGATAAACAATGAGCAGTTCTTC	CSVTVPRGINNEQFF
TRBV20-1	.	once	TRBJ1-5	TGCAGTGTGGAGGGGCTGGGGCAGCCCCAGCATTTT	CSVEGLGQPQHF
TRBV11-2	TRBD1	.	TRBJ1-3	TGTGCCAGCAACGAGGGGGCGGGGGGAAACACCATATATTTT	CASNEGAGGNTIYF
TRBV12-3/TRBV12-4	TRBD1	.	TRBJ1-5	TGTGCCAGCAGTTTAGGCGTCAGGGGGCCCAGGCAGCCCCAGCATTTT	CASSLGVRGPRQPQHF
TRBV5-4	TRBD2	.	TRBJ2-3	TGTGCCAGCAGCTTGGAAGCGGGGGGCACATATACGCAGTATTTT	CASSLEAGGTYTQYF
TRBV6-1	.	few	TRBJ2-4	TGTGCCAGCACCCTCGGAAGGGGAATAGCCAAAAACATTCAGTACTTC	CASTLGRGIAKNIQYF
TRBV7-6	.	.	TRBJ2-5	TGTGCCAGCAGCCCCCTGACAATGGCAGAGACCCAGTACTTC	CASSPLTMAETQYF
TRBV20-1	TRBD2	once	TRBJ2-1	TGCAGTGTCATAGCGGGGGGGCCTGTGGGTGAGCAGTTCTTC	CSVIAGGPVGEQFF
TRBV12-3/TRBV12-4	.	.	TRBJ1-5	TGTGCCAGCAGTCTACAAGAAGATCAGCCCCAGCATTTT	CASSLQEDQPQHF
TRBV20-1	.	.	TRBJ2-7	TGCAGTGCCACCACAGGGGACTCCCTCTACGAGCAGTACTTC	CSATTGDSLYEQYF
TRBV27	.	.	TRBJ2-4	TGTGCCAGCAGTTTAGGTGGACAACAGAAAAACATTCAGTACTTC	CASSLGGQQKNIQYF
TRBV6-2/TRBV6-3	.	.	TRBJ1-5	TGTGCCAGCAGTTACTCGGAGGGCATTGGCAATCAGCCCCAGCATTTT	CASSYSEGIGNQPQHF
TRBV2	.	few	TRBJ1-6	TGTGCCAGCAGTGTGGGGGGGAGTCGGAATTCACCCCTCCACTTT	CASSVGGSRNSPLHF
TRBV24-1	.	.	TRBJ2-5	TGTGCCACCAGTGAGGAAGAGACCCAGTACTTC	CATSEEETQYF
TRBV7-9	.	.	TRBJ2-7	TGTGCCAGCAGCCCACCCGGGATGATCCACGAGCAGTACTTC	CASSPPGMIHEQYF
TRBV27	TRBD1	.	TRBJ2-5	TGTGCCAGCAGTTTATCGAAGACAGGGGGCATTGGGGAGACCCAGTACTTC	CASSLSKTGGIGETQYF
TRBV15	.	.	TRBJ1-4	TGTGCCACCAGACATGAGACTTATGAAAAACTGTTTTTT	CATRHETYEKLFF
TRBV7-2	.	few	TRBJ2-5	TGTGCCAGCAGCCCCAACTTGGCGGGGGCTAGTGGCCAGTACTTC	CASSPNLAGASGQYF
TRBV7-2	.	few	TRBJ2-7	TGTGCCAGCTCAGTTGATCTTGGGGATGGAGCCTACGAGCAGTACTTC	CASSVDLGDGAYEQYF
TRBV28	.	.	TRBJ2-4	TGTGCCAGCAGTTACAGGGAAGGGGCCAAAAACATTCTGTACTTC	CASSYREGAKNILYF
TRBV5-4	TRBD1	few	TRBJ2-7	TGTGCCAGCAGCTTGGCGGCGGCCGGGACAGGGGGCTACGAGCAGTACTTC	CASSLAAAGTGGYEQYF
TRBV5-1	.	.	TRBJ2-7	TGCGCCAGCAGCTTGCCGGGAGTTTCCTACGAGCAGTACTTC	CASSLPGVSYEQYF
TRBV30	.	.	TRBJ1-1	TGTGCCTGGAAAGCGGAGAATGAAGCTTTCTTT	CAWKAENEAFF